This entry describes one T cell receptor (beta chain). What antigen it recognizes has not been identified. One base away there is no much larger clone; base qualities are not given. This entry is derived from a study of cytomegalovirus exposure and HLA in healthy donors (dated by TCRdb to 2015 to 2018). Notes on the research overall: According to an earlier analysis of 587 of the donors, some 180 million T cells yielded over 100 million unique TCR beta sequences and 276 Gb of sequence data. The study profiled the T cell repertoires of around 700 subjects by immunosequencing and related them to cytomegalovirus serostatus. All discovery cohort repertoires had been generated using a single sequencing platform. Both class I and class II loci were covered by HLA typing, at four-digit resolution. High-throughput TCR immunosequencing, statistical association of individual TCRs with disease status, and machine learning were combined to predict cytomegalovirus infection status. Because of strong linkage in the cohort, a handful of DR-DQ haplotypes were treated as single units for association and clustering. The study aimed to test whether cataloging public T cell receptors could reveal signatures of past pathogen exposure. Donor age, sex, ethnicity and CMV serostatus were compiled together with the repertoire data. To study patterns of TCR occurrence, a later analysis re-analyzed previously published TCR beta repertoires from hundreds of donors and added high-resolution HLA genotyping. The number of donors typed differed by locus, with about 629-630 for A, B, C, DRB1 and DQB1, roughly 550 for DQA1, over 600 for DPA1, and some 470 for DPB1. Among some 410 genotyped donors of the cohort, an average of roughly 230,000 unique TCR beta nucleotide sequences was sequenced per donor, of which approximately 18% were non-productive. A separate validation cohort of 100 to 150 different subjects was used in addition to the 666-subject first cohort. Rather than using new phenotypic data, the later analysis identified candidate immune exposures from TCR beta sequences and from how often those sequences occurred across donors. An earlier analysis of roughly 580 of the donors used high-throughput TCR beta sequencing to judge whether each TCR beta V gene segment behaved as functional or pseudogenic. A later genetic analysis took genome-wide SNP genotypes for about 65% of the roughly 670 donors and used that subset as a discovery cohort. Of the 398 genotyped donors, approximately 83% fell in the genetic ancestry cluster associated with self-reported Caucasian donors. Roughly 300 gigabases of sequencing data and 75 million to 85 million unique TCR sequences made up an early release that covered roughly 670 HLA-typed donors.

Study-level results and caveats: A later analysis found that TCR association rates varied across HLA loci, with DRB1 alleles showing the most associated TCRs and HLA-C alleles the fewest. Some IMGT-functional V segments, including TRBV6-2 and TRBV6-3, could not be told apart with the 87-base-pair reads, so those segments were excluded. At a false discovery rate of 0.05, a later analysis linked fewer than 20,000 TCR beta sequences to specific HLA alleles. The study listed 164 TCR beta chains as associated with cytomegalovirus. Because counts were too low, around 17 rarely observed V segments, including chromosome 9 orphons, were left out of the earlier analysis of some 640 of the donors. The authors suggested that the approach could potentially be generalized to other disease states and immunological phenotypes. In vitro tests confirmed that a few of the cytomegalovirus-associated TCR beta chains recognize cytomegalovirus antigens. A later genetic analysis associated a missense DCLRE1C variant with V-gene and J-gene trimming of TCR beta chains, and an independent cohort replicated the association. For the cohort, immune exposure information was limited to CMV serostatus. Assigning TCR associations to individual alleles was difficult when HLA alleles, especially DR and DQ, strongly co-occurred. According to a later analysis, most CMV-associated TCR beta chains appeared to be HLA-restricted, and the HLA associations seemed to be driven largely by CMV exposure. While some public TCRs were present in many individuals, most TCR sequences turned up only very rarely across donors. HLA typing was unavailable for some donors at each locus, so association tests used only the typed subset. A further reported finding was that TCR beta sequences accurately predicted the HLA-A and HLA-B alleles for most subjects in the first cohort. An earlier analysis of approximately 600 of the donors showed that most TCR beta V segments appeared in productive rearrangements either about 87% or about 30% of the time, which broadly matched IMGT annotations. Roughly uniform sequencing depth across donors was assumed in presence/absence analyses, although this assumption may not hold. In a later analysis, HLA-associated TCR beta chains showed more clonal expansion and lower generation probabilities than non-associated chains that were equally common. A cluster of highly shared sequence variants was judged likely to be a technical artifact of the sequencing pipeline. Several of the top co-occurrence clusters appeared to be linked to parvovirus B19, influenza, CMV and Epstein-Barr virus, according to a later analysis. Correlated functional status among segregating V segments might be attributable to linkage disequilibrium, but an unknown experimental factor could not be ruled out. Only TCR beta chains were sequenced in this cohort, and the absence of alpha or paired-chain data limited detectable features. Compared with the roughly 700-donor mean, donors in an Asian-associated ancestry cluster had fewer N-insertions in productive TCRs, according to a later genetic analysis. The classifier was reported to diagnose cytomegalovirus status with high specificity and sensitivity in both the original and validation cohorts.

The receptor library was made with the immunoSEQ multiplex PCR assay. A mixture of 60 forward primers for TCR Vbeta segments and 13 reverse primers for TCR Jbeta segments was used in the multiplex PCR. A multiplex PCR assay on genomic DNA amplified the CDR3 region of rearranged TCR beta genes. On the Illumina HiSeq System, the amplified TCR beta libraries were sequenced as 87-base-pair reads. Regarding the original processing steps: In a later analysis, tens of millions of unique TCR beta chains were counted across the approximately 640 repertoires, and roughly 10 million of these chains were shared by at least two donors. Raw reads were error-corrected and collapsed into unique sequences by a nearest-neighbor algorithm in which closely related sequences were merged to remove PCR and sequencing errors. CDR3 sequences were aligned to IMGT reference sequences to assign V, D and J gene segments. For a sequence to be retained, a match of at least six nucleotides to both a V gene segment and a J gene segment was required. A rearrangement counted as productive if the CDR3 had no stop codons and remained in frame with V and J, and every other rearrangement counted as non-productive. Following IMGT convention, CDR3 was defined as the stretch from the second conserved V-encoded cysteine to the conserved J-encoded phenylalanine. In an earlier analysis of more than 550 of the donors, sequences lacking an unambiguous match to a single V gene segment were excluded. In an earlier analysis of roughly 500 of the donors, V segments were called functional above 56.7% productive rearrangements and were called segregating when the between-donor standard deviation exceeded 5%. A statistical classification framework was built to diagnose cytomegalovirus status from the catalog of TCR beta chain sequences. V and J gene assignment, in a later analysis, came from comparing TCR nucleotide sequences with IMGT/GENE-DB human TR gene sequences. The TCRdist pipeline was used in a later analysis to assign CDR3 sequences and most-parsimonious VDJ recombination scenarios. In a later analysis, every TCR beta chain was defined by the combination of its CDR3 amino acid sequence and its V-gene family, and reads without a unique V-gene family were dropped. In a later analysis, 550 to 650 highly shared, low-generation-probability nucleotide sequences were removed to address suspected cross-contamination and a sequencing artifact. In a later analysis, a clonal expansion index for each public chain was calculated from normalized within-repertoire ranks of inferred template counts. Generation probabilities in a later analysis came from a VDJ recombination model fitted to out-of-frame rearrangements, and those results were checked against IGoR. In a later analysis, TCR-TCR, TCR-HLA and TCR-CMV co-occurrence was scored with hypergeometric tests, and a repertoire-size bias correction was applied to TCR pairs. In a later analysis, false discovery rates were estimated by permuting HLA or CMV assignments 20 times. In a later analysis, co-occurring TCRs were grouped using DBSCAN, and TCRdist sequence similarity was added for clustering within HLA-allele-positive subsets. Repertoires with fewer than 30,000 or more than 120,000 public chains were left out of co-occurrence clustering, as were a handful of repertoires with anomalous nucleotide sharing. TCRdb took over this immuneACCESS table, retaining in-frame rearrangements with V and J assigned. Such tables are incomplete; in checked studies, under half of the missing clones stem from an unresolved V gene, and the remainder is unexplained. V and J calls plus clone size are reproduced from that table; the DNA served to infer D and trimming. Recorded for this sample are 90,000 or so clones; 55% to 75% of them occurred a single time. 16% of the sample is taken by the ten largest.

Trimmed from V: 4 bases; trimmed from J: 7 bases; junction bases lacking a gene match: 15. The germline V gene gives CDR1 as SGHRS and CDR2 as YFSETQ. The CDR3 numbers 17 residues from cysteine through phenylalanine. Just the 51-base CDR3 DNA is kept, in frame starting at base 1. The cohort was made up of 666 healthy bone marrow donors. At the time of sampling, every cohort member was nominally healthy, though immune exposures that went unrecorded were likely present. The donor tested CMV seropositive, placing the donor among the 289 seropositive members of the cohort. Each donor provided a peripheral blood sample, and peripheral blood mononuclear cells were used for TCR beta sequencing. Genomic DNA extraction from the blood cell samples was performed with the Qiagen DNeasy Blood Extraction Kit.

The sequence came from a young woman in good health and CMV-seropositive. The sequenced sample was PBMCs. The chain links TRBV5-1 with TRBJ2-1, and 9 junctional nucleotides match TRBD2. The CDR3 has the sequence CASSMGLANSRANEQFF. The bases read TGCGCCAGCAGCATGGGACTAGCCAACTCAAGGGCGAATGAGCAGTTCTTC.